This T cell receptor beta chain is drawn from a study of CD8+ T cells in alopecia areata (dated by TCRdb to the late 2010s). Notes on the research overall: Treated patients were enrolled in an open-label pilot trial of oral tofacitinib, 5 to 10 mg twice daily, for moderate-to-severe alopecia areata. TCRbeta CDR3 regions were amplified by immunoSEQ multiplex PCR with 35 Vbeta forward and 13 Jbeta reverse primers. For the treated patients, the SALT score, which quantifies what percentage of scalp surface area is affected, served as the measure of disease severity. In humans, TCRbeta sequencing was performed on scalp tissue and on sorted CD4+ and CD8+ peripheral blood T cells from healthy controls and from patients with patchy or totalis/universalis alopecia areata. Scalp clonality was compared among normal scalp (n=4), patchy alopecia areata scalp (n=8), and alopecia totalis/universalis scalp (n=8). The study used high-throughput TCRbeta sequencing to examine T cell clonal expansion in alopecia areata, in both the C3H/HeJ mouse model and human patients. Tofacitinib-treated patients had biopsies at baseline and at 4 and 24 weeks of treatment, with a later scalp biopsy in several patients. RNA came from the PAXgene miRNA kit for fixed scalp, the miRNeasy kit for PBMCs, and the RNeasy kit for mouse skin. Patients stayed on tofacitinib for 6 to 18 months and then had 6 months of follow-up off drug so that delayed response and recurrence could be assessed.

What this sample's treatment or condition label stands for: oral pan-JAK inhibitor, 5-10 mg twice daily. Peripheral blood and lesional scalp punch biopsies were obtained from patients with alopecia areata. PBMCs were isolated by density centrifugation and stained for CD3, CD4 and CD8, and CD4+ and CD8+ T cells were sorted on a FACSAria. Libraries were prepared through the immunoSEQ multiplex PCR assay. RNA was extracted from all samples and reverse transcribed into cDNA, which served as template for TCR sequencing. SuperScript III was used to make first-strand cDNA, primed with a 2:1 mix of oligo-dT and random hexamers. Amplification bias was assessed with a synthetic immune receptor repertoire, and residual bias was removed computationally. On the authors' methods: After raw reads were preprocessed to remove errors, the CDR3 was defined following IMGT conventions as running from the conserved cysteine to phenylalanine. Clonality was computed by normalizing Shannon entropy by log2 of the number of productive unique TCRs and subtracting the result from 1. Whether each scalp clone was CD4 or CD8 was inferred by checking scalp TCRbeta sequences against the CD4 and CD8 repertoires from sorted blood. Entries here come from immuneACCESS through TCRdb and include only in-frame sequences with V and J called. Some clones fail to appear in such tables; in the studies checked, an unresolved V gene covers under half of the shortfall, and the cause of the remainder is unknown. V, J and clone size are those of that table, while D and trimming were read from the DNA. The sample table contains roughly 200,000 clones; only one count was recorded for 35% to 40% of them. The top ten clonotypes cover more than 0.4% of the sample.

This clone was recorded once. No antigen is known for it. Base quality data are lacking; no much larger clone is found one base away. The germline ends are 18 bases apart after V is trimmed by 1 base and J by 9 bases. The CDR3 goes from the cysteine to the phenylalanine over 16 residues. The CDR3 DNA has 48 bases and is translated from base 1. Taken from the germline V gene, the CDR1 and CDR2 loops are MGHDK and SYGVNS. The study at large found these results: With tofacitinib, both scalp clonality and the number of expanded CD8+ clones among the top 100 scalp clones went down significantly. Compared with mice, TCR sequences shared between patients were less clear, possibly partly because of HLA diversity across the patient population. Because the treated cohort was small and had just a single nonresponder, larger studies are needed to establish links between baseline CD8+ expansion and response. Compared with normal scalp, lesional scalp had higher clonality and more expanded CD8+ clones, particularly in alopecia totalis/universalis, a pattern that suggests antigenic drive. Resident alphabeta T cells in normal human skin are also sequenced, complicating scalp TCR repertoire analysis, unlike mouse skin dominated by gammadelta T cells. Many expanded lesional clones were found to persist in scalp and blood during tofacitinib treatment, and relapse after treatment cessation may be partly explained by this persistence.

The receptor's source is a human donor with alopecia areata. Source: CD4+ T cells sorted from blood, taken at approximately week 31, from a patient treated with tofacitinib. The receptor chain draws on TRBV25-1 and TRBJ2-2, with the D gene tentatively TRBD1 or TRBD2, based on 5 matching bases in each. The nucleotide sequence reads as follows: TGTGCCAGCAGTGAATTCCGGGACGCGGGTCCTCGGGAGCTGTTTTTT. This encodes CASSEFRDAGPRELFF.